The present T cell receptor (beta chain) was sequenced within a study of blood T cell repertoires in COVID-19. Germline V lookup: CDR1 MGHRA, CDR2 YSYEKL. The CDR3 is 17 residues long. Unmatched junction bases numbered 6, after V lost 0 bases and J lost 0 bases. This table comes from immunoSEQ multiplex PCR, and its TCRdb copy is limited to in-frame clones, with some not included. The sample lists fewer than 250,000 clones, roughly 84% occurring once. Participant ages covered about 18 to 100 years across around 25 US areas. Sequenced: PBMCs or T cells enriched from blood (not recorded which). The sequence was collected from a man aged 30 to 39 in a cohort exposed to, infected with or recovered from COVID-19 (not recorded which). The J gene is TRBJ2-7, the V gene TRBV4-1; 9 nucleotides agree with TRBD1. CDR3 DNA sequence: TGCGCCAGCAGCCAAGAAAACCCGGACAGGGGCTCCTACGAGCAGTACTTC. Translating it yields CASSQENPDRGSYEQYF.